The clone carrying this T cell receptor beta chain was picked up one time. Its specificity is unknown. Looked up from germline, CDR1 is ENHRY and CDR2 is SYGVKD. CDR3 length: 12 residues. The data are from a study of cytomegalovirus exposure and HLA in healthy donors. On the study more broadly: Of more than 350 genotyped donors, about 81% clustered with self-reported Caucasian donors.

The PCR ran on 60 Vbeta and 13 Jbeta primers. Assay: immunoSEQ multiplex PCR; the TCRdb copy retains only in-frame clones and omits some. The sample contains about 200,000 clones, 80% to 85% of which appear only once. Study results and limitations: Reported findings show TCR beta sequences accurately forecast HLA-A and HLA-B alleles in most subjects.

Nominally healthy donors provided the samples, though records likely missed some immune exposures. The chain combines TRBV10-3 with TRBJ1-6; D possibly corresponds to TRBD1 (5 bases). The sequence came from a woman between 50 and 59 years old in good health and CMV-seropositive. Specimen: PBMCs. In nucleotides, the CDR3 is TGTGCTCACAGGCCGGATAATTCACCCCTCCACTTT. This gives the protein CAHRPDNSPLHF.